Below, one TCR beta chain is given with its context. Authors' processing steps: Estimation of nucleated cell counts was performed using reference gene primer amplification. Only in-frame clones appear in the TCRdb table, and some are missing; sequencing was by immunoSEQ multiplex PCR. V and J calls plus clone size are reproduced from that table; the DNA served to infer D and trimming. The sample contains roughly 190,000 clones, about 86% of which appear only once. The CDR3 has 12 amino acids. CDR1 and CDR2 from the germline V gene are ENHRY and SYGVKD. J was trimmed by 10 bases and V by 6 bases; bases with no gene match: 3. The sample comes from a study of blood T cell repertoires in COVID-19.

The sequence was collected from a man aged 50 to 60 with active or convalescent COVID-19. Sequenced sample: peripheral blood. The genes are TRBV10-3 and TRBJ1-6; 7 positions match TRBD1. The CDR3 DNA follows: TGTGCCATCAGGACAGGGCGGTCACCCCTCCACTTT. It is translated as CAIRTGRSPLHF.